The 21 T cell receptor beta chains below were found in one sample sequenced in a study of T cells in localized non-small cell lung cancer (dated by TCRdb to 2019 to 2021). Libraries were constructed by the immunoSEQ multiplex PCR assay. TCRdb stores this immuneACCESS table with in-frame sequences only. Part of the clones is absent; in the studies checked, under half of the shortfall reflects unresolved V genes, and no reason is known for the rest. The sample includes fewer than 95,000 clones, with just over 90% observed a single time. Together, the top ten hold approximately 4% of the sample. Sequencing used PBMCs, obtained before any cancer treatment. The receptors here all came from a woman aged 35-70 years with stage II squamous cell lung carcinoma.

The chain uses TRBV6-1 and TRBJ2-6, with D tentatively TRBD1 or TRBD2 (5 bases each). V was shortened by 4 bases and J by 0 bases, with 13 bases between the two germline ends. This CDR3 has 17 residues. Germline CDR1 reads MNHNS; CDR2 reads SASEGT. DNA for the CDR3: TGTGCCAGCAGTGGACCGGGACGGCACTCTGGGGCCAACGTCCTGACTTTC. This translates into CASSGPGRHSGANVLTF.

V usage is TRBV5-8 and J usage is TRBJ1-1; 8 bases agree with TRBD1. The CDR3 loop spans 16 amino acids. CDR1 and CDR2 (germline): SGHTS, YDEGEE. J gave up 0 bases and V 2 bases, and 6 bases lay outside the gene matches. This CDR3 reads CASSFLTGALNTEAFF. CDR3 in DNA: TGTGCCAGCAGCTTCTTGACAGGGGCTCTGAACACTGAAGCTTTCTTT.

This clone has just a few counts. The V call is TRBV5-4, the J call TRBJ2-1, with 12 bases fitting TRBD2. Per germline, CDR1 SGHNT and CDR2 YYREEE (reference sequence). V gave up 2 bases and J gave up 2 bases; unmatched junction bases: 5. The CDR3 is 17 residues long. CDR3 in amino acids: CASSFPGLAGAYNEQFF. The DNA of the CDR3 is TGTGCCAGCAGCTTTCCGGGACTAGCGGGCGCCTACAATGAGCAGTTCTTC.

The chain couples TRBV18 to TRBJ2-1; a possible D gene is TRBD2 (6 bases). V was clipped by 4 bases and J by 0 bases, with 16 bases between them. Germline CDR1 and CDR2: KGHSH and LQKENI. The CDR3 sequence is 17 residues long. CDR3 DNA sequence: TGTGCCAGCTCACGAAGTTCGGGACTTAGCTCCTACAATGAGCAGTTCTTC. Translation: CASSRSSGLSSYNEQFF.

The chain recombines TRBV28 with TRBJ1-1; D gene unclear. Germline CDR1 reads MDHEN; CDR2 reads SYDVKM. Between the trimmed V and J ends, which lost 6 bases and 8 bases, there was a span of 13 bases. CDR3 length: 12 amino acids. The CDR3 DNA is TGTGCCAGCAGCCGGACTCTCACCGAAGCTTTCTTT. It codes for CASSRTLTEAFF.

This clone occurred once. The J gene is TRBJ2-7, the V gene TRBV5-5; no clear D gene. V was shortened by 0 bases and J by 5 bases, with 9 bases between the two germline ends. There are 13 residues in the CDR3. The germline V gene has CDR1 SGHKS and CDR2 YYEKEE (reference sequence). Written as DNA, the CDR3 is TGTGCCAGCAGCTTGGCGGGCGTAGACGAGCAGTACTTC. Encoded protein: CASSLAGVDEQYF.

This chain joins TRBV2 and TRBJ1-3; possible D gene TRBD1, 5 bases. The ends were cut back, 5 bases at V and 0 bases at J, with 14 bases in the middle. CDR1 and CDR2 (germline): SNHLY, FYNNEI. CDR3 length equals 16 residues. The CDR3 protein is CASSFATGLSGNTIYF. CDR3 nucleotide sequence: TGTGCCAGCAGTTTCGCTACAGGACTCTCTGGAAACACCATATATTTT.

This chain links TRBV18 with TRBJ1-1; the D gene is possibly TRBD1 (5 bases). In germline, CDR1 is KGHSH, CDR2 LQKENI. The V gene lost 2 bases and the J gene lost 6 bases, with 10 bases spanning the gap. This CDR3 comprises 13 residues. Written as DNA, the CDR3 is TGTGCCAGCTCACCAAAAGAGGGGTCTGAAGCTTTCTTT. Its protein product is CASSPKEGSEAFF. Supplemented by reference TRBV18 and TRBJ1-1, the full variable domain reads NAGVMQNPRHLVRRRGQEARLRCSPMKGHSHVYWYRQLPEEGLKFMVYLQKENIIDESGMPKERFSAEFPKEGPSILRIQQVVRGDSAAYFCASSPKEGSEAFFGQGTRLTVV.

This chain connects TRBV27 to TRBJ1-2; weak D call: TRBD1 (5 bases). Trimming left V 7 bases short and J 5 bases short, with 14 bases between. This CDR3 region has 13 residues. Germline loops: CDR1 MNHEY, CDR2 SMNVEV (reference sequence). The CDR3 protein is CASKNGRGYGYTF. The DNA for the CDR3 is TGTGCCAGCAAAAATGGGAGGGGATATGGCTACACCTTC.

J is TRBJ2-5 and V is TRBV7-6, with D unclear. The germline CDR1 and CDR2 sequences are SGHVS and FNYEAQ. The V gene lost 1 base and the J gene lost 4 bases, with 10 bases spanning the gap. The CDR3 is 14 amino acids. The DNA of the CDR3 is TGTGCCAGCAGCTTAGGGCCCTCCTCAGAGACCCAGTACTTC. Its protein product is CASSLGPSSETQYF.

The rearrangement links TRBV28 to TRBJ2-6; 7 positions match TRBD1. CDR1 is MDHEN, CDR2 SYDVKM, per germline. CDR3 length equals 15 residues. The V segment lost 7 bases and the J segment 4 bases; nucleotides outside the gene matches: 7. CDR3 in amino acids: CASTYTGAGANVLTF. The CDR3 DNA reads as TGTGCCAGCACCTACACAGGGGCAGGGGCCAACGTCCTGACTTTC.

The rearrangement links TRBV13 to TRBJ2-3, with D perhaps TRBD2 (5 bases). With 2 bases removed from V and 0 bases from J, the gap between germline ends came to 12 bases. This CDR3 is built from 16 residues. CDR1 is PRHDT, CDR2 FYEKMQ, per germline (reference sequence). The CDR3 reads CASSLRASPSTDTQYF. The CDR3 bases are TGTGCCAGCAGCTTAAGGGCTAGCCCGAGCACAGATACGCAGTATTTT.

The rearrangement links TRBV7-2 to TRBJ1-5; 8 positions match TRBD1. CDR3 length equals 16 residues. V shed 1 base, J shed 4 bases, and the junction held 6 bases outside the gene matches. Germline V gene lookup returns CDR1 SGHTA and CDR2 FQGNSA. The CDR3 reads CASSLGVGQGNQPQHF. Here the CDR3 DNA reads TGTGCCAGCAGCTTAGGGGTCGGACAGGGTAATCAGCCCCAGCATTTT.

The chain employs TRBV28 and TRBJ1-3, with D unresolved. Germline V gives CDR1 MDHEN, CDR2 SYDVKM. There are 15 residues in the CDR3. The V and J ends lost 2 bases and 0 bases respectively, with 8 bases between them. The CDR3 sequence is CASSLVVLSGNTIYF. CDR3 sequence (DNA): TGTGCCAGCAGTTTAGTCGTACTCTCTGGAAACACCATATATTTT.

The CDR3 is CASSTSGRGSYNEQFF. CDR3 in DNA: TGTGCCAGCAGCACCTCAGGGAGAGGCTCCTACAATGAGCAGTTCTTC. The chain uses TRBV27 and TRBJ2-1; D tentatively reads TRBD1 or TRBD2 (5 bases each). Germline CDR1 MNHEY, CDR2 SMNVEV (reference sequence). Trimming took off 6 bases at V and 0 bases at J, with 15 bases between the two ends. The CDR3 is 16 residues long.

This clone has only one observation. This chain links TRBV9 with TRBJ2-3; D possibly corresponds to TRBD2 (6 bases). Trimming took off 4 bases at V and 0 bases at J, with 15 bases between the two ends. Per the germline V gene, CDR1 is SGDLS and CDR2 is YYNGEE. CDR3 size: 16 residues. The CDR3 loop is CASSSRRTTSTDTQYF. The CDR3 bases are TGTGCCAGCAGCTCGCGAAGGACTACGAGCACAGATACGCAGTATTTT.

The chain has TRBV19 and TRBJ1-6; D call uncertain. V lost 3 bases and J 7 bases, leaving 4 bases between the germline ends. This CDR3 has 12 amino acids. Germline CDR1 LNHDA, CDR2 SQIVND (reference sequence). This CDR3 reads CASSIGNSPLHF. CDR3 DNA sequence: TGTGCCAGTAGTATTGGGAATTCACCCCTCCACTTT.

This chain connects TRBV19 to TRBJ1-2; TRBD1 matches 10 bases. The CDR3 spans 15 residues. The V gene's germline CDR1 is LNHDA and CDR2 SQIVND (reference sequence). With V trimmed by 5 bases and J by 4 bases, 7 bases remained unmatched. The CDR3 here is CASSVTGGIGYGYTF. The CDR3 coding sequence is TGTGCCAGTAGTGTGACAGGGGGCATTGGCTATGGCTACACCTTC.

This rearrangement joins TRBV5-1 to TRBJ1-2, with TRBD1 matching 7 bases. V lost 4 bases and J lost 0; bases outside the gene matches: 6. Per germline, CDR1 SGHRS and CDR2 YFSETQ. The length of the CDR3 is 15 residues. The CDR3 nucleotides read TGCGCCAGCAGCAACCGACAGGGAGCTAACTATGGCTACACCTTC. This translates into CASSNRQGANYGYTF.

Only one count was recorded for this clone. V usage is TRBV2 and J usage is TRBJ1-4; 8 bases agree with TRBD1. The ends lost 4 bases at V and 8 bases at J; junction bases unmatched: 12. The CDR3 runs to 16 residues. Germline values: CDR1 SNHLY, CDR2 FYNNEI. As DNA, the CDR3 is TGTGCCAGCAGTGCAGGGGGCGCTTCGGTAGACGAAAAACTGTTTTTT. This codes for CASSAGGASVDEKLFF. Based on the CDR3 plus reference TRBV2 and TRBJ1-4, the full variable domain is EPEVTQTPSHQVTQMGQEVILRCVPISNHLYFYWYRQILGQKVEFLVSFYNNEISEKSEIFDDQFSVERPDGSNFTLKIRSTKLEDSAMYFCASSAGGASVDEKLFFGSGTQLSVL.

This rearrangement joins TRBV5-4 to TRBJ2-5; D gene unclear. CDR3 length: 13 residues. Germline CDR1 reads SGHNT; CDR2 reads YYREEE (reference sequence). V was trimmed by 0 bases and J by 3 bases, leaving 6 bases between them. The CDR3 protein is CASSLGLEETQYF. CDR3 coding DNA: TGTGCCAGCAGCTTGGGGTTAGAAGAGACCCAGTACTTC.